Below, 27 T cell receptor beta chains from the same sample are listed, as sequenced in a study of graft-versus-host responses after intestinal transplantation. The repertoire was sequenced with immunoSEQ multiplex PCR; TCRdb's copy has only in-frame clones and lacks some. This sample has some 31,000 clones, with 85% to 95% found just once. The sample consisted of PBMCs, taken about 65 days after intestinal transplant. The source is a human patient who received an intestinal transplant, so some T cells may come from the graft donor.

The V call is TRBV5-4, the J call TRBJ1-3, with D possibly being TRBD1 (5 bases). V was shortened by 10 bases and J by 0 bases, with 14 bases between the two germline ends. Per the germline V gene, CDR1 is SGHNT and CDR2 is YYREEE (reference sequence). The CDR3 covers 14 residues. CDR3 loop: CAAGHGVSGNTIYF. The CDR3 bases are TGTGCCGCAGGGCACGGCGTCTCTGGAAACACCATATATTTT.

V gene TRBV5-8 combines with J gene TRBJ1-5; the D gene is possibly TRBD1 (5 bases). The CDR3 spans 14 residues. Trimming removed 4 bases at V and 0 bases at J, with 8 bases between. Germline V gene sequence: CDR1 SGHTS, CDR2 YDEGEE. The CDR3 sequence: CASSRGDSNQPQHF. The CDR3 DNA sequence: TGTGCCAGCAGCCGAGGGGATAGCAATCAGCCCCAGCATTTT.

V is TRBV7-8 and J is TRBJ2-7; D possibly uses TRBD1 or TRBD2 (5 bases each). In germline, CDR1 is SGHVS, CDR2 FQNEAQ. V was cut by 8 bases and J by 7 bases, with 12 bases left in between. This CDR3 has 11 amino acids. CDR3 in amino acids: CASGGDPEQYF. The DNA for the CDR3 is TGTGCCAGCGGGGGAGATCCAGAGCAGTACTTC.

CDR3 amino acids: CASSEGWDMNTEAFF. The CDR3 DNA reads as TGTGCCAGCAGTGAGGGGTGGGACATGAACACTGAAGCTTTCTTT. The chain is built from TRBV2 and TRBJ1-1; a weak D match, TRBD1 (6 bases). Trimming stripped 3 bases from V and 0 bases from J, with 11 bases between. This CDR3 is 15 amino acids long. Germline V lookup: CDR1 SNHLY, CDR2 FYNNEI.

The chain recombines TRBV5-1 with TRBJ2-5; 7 bases are a match to TRBD2. This CDR3 has 14 amino acids. The trim removed 3 bases at V and 5 bases at J, leaving 7 bases unmatched. The germline CDR1 and CDR2 sequences are SGHRS and YFSETQ. The CDR3 sequence is CASSSSSGGETQYF. For the CDR3, the DNA is TGCGCCAGCAGCTCGTCTAGCGGTGGGGAGACCCAGTACTTC.

The chain joins TRBV7-8 to TRBJ1-3; possible D gene TRBD1, 5 bases. The CDR3 contains 16 residues. The V end was cut by 5 bases, the J end by 0 bases, with 14 bases between. Germline V gene lookup returns CDR1 SGHVS and CDR2 FQNEAQ. The CDR3 region is CASSPGQRSSGNTIYF. CDR3 DNA: TGTGCCAGCAGCCCCGGACAACGCAGCTCTGGAAACACCATATATTTT.

The chain uses TRBV19 and TRBJ2-3; TRBD1 matches at 7 bases. Germline V gene data show CDR1 as LNHDA and CDR2 as SQIVND (reference sequence). With V trimmed by 5 bases and J by 4 bases, 9 bases remained unmatched. This CDR3 has 15 amino acids. CDR3 region: CASSGVIQGADTQYF. The DNA for the CDR3 is TGTGCCAGTAGTGGAGTAATCCAGGGGGCAGATACGCAGTATTTT.

V gene TRBV4-2 combines with J gene TRBJ2-7; no definite D call. Trimming took off 1 base at V and 6 bases at J, with 16 bases between the two ends. There are 15 residues in the CDR3. CDR1 is LGHNA, CDR2 YNFKEQ, per germline. CDR3 in amino acids: CASSQVIDLAGEQYF. CDR3 in DNA: TGTGCCAGCAGCCAAGTTATAGACCTCGCCGGCGAGCAGTACTTC.

The sample holds one count of this clone. The genes are TRBV11-3 and TRBJ2-3; D possibly matches TRBD1 or TRBD2 (5 bases each). Trimming removed 0 bases at V and 2 bases at J, with 12 bases between. The germline gives CDR1 SGHNT, CDR2 YENEEA. The length of the CDR3 is 16 residues. DNA for the CDR3: TGTGCCAGCAGCTTAGAAACCCTCGGGACCACAGATACGCAGTATTTT. Translation gives CASSLETLGTTDTQYF.

The rearrangement joins TRBV20-1 to TRBJ2-3; tentative D call: TRBD1 (6 bases). CDR3 length: 11 residues. From germline, CDR1 is DFQATT and CDR2 SNEGSKA (reference sequence). V was shortened by 2 bases and J by 9 bases, with 9 bases between the two germline ends. This CDR3 reads CSARTGWTQYF. Here the CDR3 DNA reads TGCAGTGCTAGAACAGGGTGGACGCAGTATTTT.

This clone has a handful of counts. The chain joins TRBV9 to TRBJ1-1; maybe TRBD1 (6 bases). V lost 0 bases and J 8 bases, leaving 11 bases between the germline ends. In germline, CDR1 is SGDLS, CDR2 YYNGEE. The CDR3 sequence is 13 residues long. CDR3 sequence reads: CASSVATGREAFF. The CDR3 DNA reads as TGTGCCAGCAGCGTAGCTACAGGGCGAGAAGCTTTCTTT. The full variable domain, completed using reference TRBV9 and TRBJ1-1, is DSGVTQTPKHLITATGQRVTLRCSPRSGDLSVYWYQQSLDQGLQFLIQYYNGEERAKGNILERFSAQQFPDLHSELNLSSLELGDSALYFCASSVATGREAFFGQGTRLTVV.

This chain uses TRBV19 with TRBJ2-7; 7 bases match TRBD1. Losses at the gene ends were 7 bases for V and 0 bases for J; bases not matched to a gene: 3. The germline V gene encodes CDR1 LNHDA and CDR2 SQIVND (reference sequence). The CDR3 is 13 amino acids. The CDR3 is CASNAGGSYEQYF. For the CDR3, the DNA is TGTGCCAGTAATGCAGGGGGCTCCTACGAGCAGTACTTC.

This chain joins TRBV28 and TRBJ2-1; no clear D gene. The CDR3 covers 13 residues. Germline lookup yields CDR1 MDHEN and CDR2 SYDVKM. The ends were cut back, 4 bases at V and 4 bases at J, with 8 bases in the middle. The CDR3 sequence is CASSWRSYNEQFF. The CDR3 DNA sequence: TGTGCCAGCAGTTGGCGTTCTTACAATGAGCAGTTCTTC.

V and J are TRBV27 and TRBJ1-2; TRBD1 matches at 12 bases. The germline V gene has CDR1 MNHEY and CDR2 SMNVEV (reference sequence). The trim removed 5 bases at V and 6 bases at J, leaving 7 bases unmatched. The CDR3 is 15 amino acids. Here the CDR3 DNA reads TGTGCCAGCAGTCCCCGGGGGACAGGGGGCCATGGCTACACCTTC. It yields the protein CASSPRGTGGHGYTF.

The rearrangement joins TRBV2 to TRBJ2-3; 13 bases are shared with TRBD2. The trim removed 9 bases at V and 3 bases at J, leaving 3 bases unmatched. CDR3 length: 14 amino acids. CDR1 is SNHLY, CDR2 FYNNEI, per germline. For the CDR3, the DNA is TGTGCCAGGGGACTAGCGGGGAATACAGATACGCAGTATTTT. Encoded protein: CARGLAGNTDTQYF.

The chain is built from TRBV4-3 and TRBJ2-2, with 8 nucleotides matching TRBD2. There are 17 residues in the CDR3. The germline CDR1 and CDR2 sequences are LGHNA and YSLEER. Trimming took 0 bases from V and 6 from J; bases not matched to a gene: 9. The CDR3 reads CASSQEREAGVPGELFF. DNA for the CDR3: TGCGCCAGCAGCCAAGAACGGGAAGCGGGGGTTCCCGGGGAGCTGTTTTTT.

V and J are TRBV4-1 and TRBJ2-3; 7 positions match TRBD2. The germline CDR1 and CDR2 sequences are MGHRA and YSYEKL. The V and J ends lost 4 bases and 3 bases, in that order; junction bases with no gene match: 7. CDR3 length: 15 amino acids. As DNA, the CDR3 is TGCGCCAGCAGCCGAGAGCGGGGTTGGACAGATACGCAGTATTTT. Translation gives CASSRERGWTDTQYF.

This chain links TRBV19 with TRBJ2-3; 7 positions match TRBD1. Trimming cost V 6 bases and J 1 base; bases outside gene matches: 1. Germline CDR1 is LNHDA and CDR2 is SQIVND (reference sequence). This CDR3 has 13 amino acids. The chain's CDR3 is CASRGQGTDTQYF. In DNA, the CDR3 is TGTGCCAGTAGAGGACAGGGCACAGATACGCAGTATTTT.

This chain connects TRBV27 to TRBJ2-1, with TRBD2 as a possible D gene (5 bases). From germline, CDR1 is MNHEY and CDR2 SMNVEV (reference sequence). The CDR3 sequence is 15 residues long. V was trimmed by 6 bases and J by 4 bases, leaving 16 bases between them. The CDR3 DNA reads TGTGCCAGCAGGGTCGAGAGCGGATCTTACAATGAGCAGTTCTTC. As protein: CASRVESGSYNEQFF.

The V gene is TRBV19, the J gene TRBJ2-7; 7 bases line up with TRBD1. The ends lost 6 bases at V and 5 bases at J; junction bases unmatched: 7. The CDR3 totals 13 residues. Germline-derived CDR1 and CDR2 are LNHDA and SQIVND (reference sequence). The CDR3 DNA sequence: TGTGCCAGTAGCCCTGACAGGGACAACGAGCAGTACTTC. It codes for CASSPDRDNEQYF.

The chain links TRBV27 to TRBJ2-1, with unresolved D. Trimming cost V 6 bases and J 0 bases, with 18 bases left between them. The germline V gene encodes CDR1 MNHEY and CDR2 SMNVEV (reference sequence). CDR3 length equals 17 residues. The CDR3 DNA is TGTGCCAGCAGCCTGATAATTCCTTCCCACTCCTACAATGAGCAGTTCTTC. It encodes CASSLIIPSHSYNEQFF.

J is TRBJ2-7 and V is TRBV18; D not resolved. Trimming took 1 base from V and 5 from J, leaving 15 bases between them. CDR1 is KGHSH and CDR2 is LQKENI in the germline V gene. CDR3 length equals 15 residues. The DNA for the CDR3 is TGTGCCAGCTCACCACAGTCGGGCAGGTGGGACGAGCAGTACTTC. It is translated as CASSPQSGRWDEQYF.

The CDR3 loop reads CASSPELQSQETQYF. In nucleotides, the CDR3 is TGTGCCAGCTCACCGGAATTACAATCTCAAGAGACCCAGTACTTC. The V and J genes are TRBV18 and TRBJ2-5; D is uncertain. The CDR3 is 15 residues long. The V end lost 3 bases, the J end lost 2 bases, and 13 bases lay between the germline ends. Germline assignment: CDR1 KGHSH and CDR2 LQKENI.

The CDR3 protein is CASSWETSLNYEQYF. As DNA, the CDR3 is TGCGCCAGCAGCTGGGAGACTAGCCTCAACTACGAGCAGTACTTC. This chain links TRBV5-1 with TRBJ2-7, with TRBD2 identical over 7 bases. CDR3 length: 15 amino acids. With 3 bases clipped from V and 3 bases from J, the junction kept 9 bases outside the gene matches. Germline V CDR1 and CDR2: SGHRS, YFSETQ.

This clone was seen a single time. The J gene is TRBJ1-1, the V gene TRBV11-2; 7 positions agree with TRBD1. V was clipped by 4 bases and J by 2 bases; unmatched bases: 1. This CDR3 has 13 residues. Germline V lookup: CDR1 SGHAT, CDR2 FQNNGV. The CDR3 DNA is TGTGCCAGCAGCTGGGACAGTAACACTGAAGCTTTCTTT. Its protein product is CASSWDSNTEAFF.

This chain connects TRBV6-1 to TRBJ1-4; 9 positions agree with TRBD1. J gave up 7 bases and V 4 bases, and 4 bases lay outside the gene matches. Germline V gene data show CDR1 as MNHNS and CDR2 as SASEGT. The CDR3 totals 14 residues. The CDR3 DNA reads as TGTGCCAGCAGTGGGACAGGGGAGAGTGAAAAACTGTTTTTT. Translated: CASSGTGESEKLFF.

The chain couples TRBV19 to TRBJ2-6; TRBD2 aligns across 12 bases. Germline CDR1 is LNHDA and CDR2 is SQIVND (reference sequence). V lost 5 bases to trimming and J lost 1 base; unmatched junction nucleotides: 6. This CDR3 spans 18 amino acids. The CDR3 DNA follows: TGTGCCAGTAGTCTTGGACTAGCGGGACATTCTGGGGCCAACGTCCTGACTTTC. It yields the protein CASSLGLAGHSGANVLTF.